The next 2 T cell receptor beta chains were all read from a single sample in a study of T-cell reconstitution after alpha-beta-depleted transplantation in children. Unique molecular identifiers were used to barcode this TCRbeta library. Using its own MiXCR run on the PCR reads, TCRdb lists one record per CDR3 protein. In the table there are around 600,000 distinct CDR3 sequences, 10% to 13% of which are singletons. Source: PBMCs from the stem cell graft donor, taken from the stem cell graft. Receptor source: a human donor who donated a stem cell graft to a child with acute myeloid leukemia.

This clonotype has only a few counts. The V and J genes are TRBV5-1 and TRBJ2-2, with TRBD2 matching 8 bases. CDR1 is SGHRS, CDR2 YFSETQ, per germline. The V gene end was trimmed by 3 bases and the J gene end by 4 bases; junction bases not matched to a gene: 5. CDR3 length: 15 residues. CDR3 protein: CASSSGGVRTGELFF. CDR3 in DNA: TGCGCCAGCAGCTCGGGAGGGGTGCGCACCGGGGAGCTGTTTTTT.

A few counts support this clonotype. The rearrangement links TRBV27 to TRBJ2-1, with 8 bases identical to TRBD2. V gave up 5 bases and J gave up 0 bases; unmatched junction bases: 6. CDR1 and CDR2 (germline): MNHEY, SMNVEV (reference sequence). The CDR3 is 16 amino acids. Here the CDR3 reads CASSPLLAGSYNEQFF. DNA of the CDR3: TGTGCCAGCAGTCCCCTTCTAGCGGGCTCCTACAATGAGCAGTTCTTC.